The 8 T cell receptor beta chains given below trace back to one sample, sequenced in a study of identical twins. TCRdb itself ran the 5' RACE reads through MiXCR, one entry per CDR3 protein. The sample gives some 1,600,000 distinct CDR3 sequences, roughly a third of which show up once; more than 0.25% is in the top ten. Source material: cord blood. These receptors were taken from a newborn girl in good health.

This clonotype was seen many times. The chain employs TRBV5-1 and TRBJ2-1, with D perhaps matching TRBD2 (5 bases). This CDR3 spans 14 amino acids. Between the trimmed V and J ends, which lost 4 bases and 4 bases, there was a span of 12 bases. Germline V gene data show CDR1 as SGHRS and CDR2 as YFSETQ. The CDR3 DNA follows: TGCGCCAGCAGCAGCGGAAGCGTATACAATGAGCAGTTCTTC. It translates to CASSSGSVYNEQFF. The full variable domain, with the rest looked up from reference TRBV5-1 and TRBJ2-1, is KAGVTQTPRYLIKTRGQQVTLSCSPISGHRSVSWYQQTPGQGLQFLFEYFSETQRNKGNFPGRFSGRQFSNSRSEMNVSTLELGDSALYLCASSSGSVYNEQFFGPGTRLTVL.

This clonotype has only a few counts. The genes are TRBV12-3 or TRBV12-4 and TRBJ2-3; 14 bases match TRBD2. V was clipped by 3 bases and J by 2 bases; unmatched bases: 10. The CDR3 is made up of 19 amino acids. CDR3 in amino acids: CASSFPQPGLAGDTDTQYF. DNA of the CDR3: TGTGCCAGCAGTTTTCCCCAGCCGGGACTAGCGGGGGACACAGATACGCAGTATTTT.

This clonotype has only a few counts. This chain uses TRBV14 with TRBJ2-1; 9 bases match TRBD2. Germline V CDR1 and CDR2: SGHDN, FVKESK. V lost 0 bases and J lost 7; bases outside the gene matches: 7. There are 16 residues in the CDR3. The CDR3 is CASSQDLSGSINEQFF. The CDR3 DNA follows: TGTGCCAGCAGCCAAGATCTTAGCGGGAGTATAAATGAGCAGTTCTTC.

This clonotype has ten or more counts. V is TRBV19 and J is TRBJ2-3, with D perhaps TRBD2 (5 bases). This CDR3 spans 14 amino acids. V lost 4 bases, J lost 3 bases, and 11 bases lay in between. Germline V lookup: CDR1 LNHDA, CDR2 SQIVND (reference sequence). The CDR3 sequence is CASSSQRGTDTQYF. The CDR3, as DNA: TGTGCCAGTAGTAGCCAACGGGGTACAGATACGCAGTATTTT.

This clonotype has a handful of counts. This chain joins TRBV4-2 and TRBJ2-1; D ambiguous. This CDR3 contains 15 residues. V lost 8 bases and J 0 bases, leaving 14 bases between the germline ends. Germline CDR1 reads LGHNA; CDR2 reads YNFKEQ. CDR3 sequence reads: CASQKSRSSYNEQFF. In nucleotides, the CDR3 is TGTGCCAGCCAGAAGAGCAGGAGCTCCTACAATGAGCAGTTCTTC.

This clonotype was seen only a few times. The rearrangement joins TRBV4-2 to TRBJ1-5, with D possibly being TRBD1 (5 bases). In germline, CDR1 is LGHNA, CDR2 YNFKEQ. The V and J ends lost 0 bases and 6 bases respectively, with 12 bases between them. There are 15 residues in the CDR3. Written as DNA, the CDR3 is TGTGCCAGCAGCCAAGATGCAGGGTTCGGTCAGCCCCAGCATTTT. It yields the protein CASSQDAGFGQPQHF.

This clonotype was detected many times. This sequence joins TRBV20-1 and TRBJ2-3; D unresolved. V was pared by 0 bases and J by 4 bases, with 14 bases between. From germline, CDR1 is DFQATT and CDR2 SNEGSKA (reference sequence). The CDR3 covers 15 residues. CDR3 in DNA: TGCAGTGCTAGAGATTATGATCGCGGTGCAGATACGCAGTATTTT. Its translation is CSARDYDRGADTQYF.

This sequence joins TRBV28 and TRBJ2-1; 10 bases fit TRBD2. J gave up 4 bases and V 4 bases, and 10 bases lay outside the gene matches. Germline V gene lookup returns CDR1 MDHEN and CDR2 SYDVKM. The CDR3 runs to 17 residues. The CDR3 coding sequence is TGTGCCAGCAGTTCGACCCGGACTAGCGGCCCATACAATGAGCAGTTCTTC. The encoded protein is CASSSTRTSGPYNEQFF.